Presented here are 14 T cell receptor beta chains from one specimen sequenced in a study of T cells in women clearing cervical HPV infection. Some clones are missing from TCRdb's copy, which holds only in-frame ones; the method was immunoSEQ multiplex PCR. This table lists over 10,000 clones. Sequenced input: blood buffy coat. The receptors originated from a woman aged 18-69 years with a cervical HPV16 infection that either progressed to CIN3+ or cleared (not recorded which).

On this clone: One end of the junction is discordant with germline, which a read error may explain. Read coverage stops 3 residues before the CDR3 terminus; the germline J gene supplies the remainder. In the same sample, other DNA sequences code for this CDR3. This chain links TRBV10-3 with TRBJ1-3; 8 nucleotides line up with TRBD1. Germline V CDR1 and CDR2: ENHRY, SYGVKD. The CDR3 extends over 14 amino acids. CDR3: CAIGDRQAGNTIYF. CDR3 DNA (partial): TGTGCCATCGGGGACAGGCAGGCTGGAAACACA.

The CDR3 protein is CASSPDSQSYEQYF. CDR3 DNA, as far as it was read: TGTGCCAGCAGCCCGGACAGCCAATCCTACGAG. The rearrangement uses TRBV7-9 and TRBJ2-7; a weak D match, TRBD1 (6 bases). The read is 3 residues too short to cover the CDR3 end, so that end is filled in from the germline J gene. Looked up from germline, CDR1 is SEHNR and CDR2 is FQNEAQ (reference sequence). Trimming stripped 5 bases from V and 1 base from J, with 12 bases between. The CDR3 loop spans 14 amino acids.

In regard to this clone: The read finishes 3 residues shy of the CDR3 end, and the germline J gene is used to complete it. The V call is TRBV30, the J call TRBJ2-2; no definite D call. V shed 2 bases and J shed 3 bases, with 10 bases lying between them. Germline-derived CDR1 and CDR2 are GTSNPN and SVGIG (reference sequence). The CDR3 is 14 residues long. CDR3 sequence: CAWSLGVDTGELFF. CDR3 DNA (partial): TGTGCCTGGAGTCTAGGAGTAGACACCGGGGAG.

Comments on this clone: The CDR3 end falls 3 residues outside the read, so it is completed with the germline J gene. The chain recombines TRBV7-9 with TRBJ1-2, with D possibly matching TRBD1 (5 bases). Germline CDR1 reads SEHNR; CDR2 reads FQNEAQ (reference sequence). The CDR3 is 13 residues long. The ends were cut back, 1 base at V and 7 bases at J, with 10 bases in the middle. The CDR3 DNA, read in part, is TGTGCCAGCAGCTTAGGGGAGGGGTCTGGC. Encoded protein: CASSLGEGSG. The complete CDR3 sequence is CASSLGEGSGYTF.

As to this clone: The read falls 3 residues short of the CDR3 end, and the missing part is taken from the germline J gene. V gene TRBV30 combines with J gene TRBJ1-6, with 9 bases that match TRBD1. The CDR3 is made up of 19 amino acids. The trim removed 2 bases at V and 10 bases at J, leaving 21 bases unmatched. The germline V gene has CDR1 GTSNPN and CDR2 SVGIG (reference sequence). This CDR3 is CAWSLTSLVGQGILSPLHF. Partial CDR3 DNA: TGTGCCTGGAGTTTAACCTCTCTTGTTGGACAGGGGATTCTCTCACCC. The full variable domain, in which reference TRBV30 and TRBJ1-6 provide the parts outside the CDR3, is SQTIHQWPATLVQPVGSPLSLECTVEGTSNPNLYWYRQAAGRGLQLLFYSVGIGQISSEVPQNLSASRPQDRQFILSSKKLLLSDSGFYLCAWSLTSLVGQGILSPLHFGNGTRLTVT.

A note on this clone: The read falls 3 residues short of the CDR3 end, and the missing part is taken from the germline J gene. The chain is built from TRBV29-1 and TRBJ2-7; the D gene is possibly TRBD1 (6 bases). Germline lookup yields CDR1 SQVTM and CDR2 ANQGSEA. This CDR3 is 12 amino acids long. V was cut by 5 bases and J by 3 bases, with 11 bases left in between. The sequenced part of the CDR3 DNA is TGCAGCGTTCGTCCAGGGGACTACGAG. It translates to CSVRPGDYE. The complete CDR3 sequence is CSVRPGDYEQYF.

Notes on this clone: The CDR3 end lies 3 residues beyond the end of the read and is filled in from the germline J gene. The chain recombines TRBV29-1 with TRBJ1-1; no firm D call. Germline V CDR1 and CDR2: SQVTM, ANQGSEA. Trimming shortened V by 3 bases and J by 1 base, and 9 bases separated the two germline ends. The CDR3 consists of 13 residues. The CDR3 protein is CSVDARGNTEAFF. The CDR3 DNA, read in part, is TGCAGCGTTGATGCCCGGGGGAACACTGAA. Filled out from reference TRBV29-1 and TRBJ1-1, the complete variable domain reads SAVISQKPSRDICQRGTSLTIQCQVDSQVTMMFWYRQQPGQSLTLIATANQGSEATYESGFVIDKFPISRPNLTFSTLTVSNMSPEDSSIYLCSVDARGNTEAFFGQGTRLTVV.

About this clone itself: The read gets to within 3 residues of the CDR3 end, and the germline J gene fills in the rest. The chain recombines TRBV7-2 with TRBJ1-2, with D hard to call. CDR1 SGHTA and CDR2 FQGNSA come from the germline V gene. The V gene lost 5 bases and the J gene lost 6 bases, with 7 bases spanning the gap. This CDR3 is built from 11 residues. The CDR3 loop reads CASSPRDGYTF. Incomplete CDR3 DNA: TGTGCCAGCAGCCCCCGGGATGGC.

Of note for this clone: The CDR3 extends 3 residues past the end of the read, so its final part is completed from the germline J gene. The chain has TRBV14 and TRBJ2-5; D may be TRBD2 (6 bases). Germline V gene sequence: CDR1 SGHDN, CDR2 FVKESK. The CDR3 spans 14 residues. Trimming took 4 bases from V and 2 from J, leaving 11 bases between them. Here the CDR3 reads CASSPWDLQETQYF. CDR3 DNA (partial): TGTGCCAGCAGCCCCTGGGACTTGCAAGAGACC. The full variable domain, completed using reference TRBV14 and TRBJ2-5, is EAGVTQFPSHSVIEKGQTVTLRCDPISGHDNLYWYRRVMGKEIKFLLHFVKESKQDESGMPNNRFLAERTGGTYSTLKVQPAELEDSGVYFCASSPWDLQETQYFGPGTRLLVL.

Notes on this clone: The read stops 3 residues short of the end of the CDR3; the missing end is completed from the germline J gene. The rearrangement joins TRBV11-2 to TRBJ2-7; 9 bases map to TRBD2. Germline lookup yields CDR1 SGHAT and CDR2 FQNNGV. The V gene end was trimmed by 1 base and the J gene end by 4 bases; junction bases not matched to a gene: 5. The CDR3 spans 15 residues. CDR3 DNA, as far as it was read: TGTGCCAGCAGCTTAGTCGGCGGGGGGGCGTACGAG. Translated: CASSLVGGGAYE. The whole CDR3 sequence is CASSLVGGGAYEQYF.

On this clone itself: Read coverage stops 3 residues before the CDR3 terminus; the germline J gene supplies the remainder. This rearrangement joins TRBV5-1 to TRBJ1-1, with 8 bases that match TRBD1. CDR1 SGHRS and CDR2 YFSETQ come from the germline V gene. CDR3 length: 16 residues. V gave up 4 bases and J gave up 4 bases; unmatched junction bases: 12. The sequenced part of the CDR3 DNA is TGCGCCAGCAGCCCCGGGCCCCGACAGGGGAGCACTGAA. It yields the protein CASSPGPRQGSTE. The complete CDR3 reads CASSPGPRQGSTEAFF.

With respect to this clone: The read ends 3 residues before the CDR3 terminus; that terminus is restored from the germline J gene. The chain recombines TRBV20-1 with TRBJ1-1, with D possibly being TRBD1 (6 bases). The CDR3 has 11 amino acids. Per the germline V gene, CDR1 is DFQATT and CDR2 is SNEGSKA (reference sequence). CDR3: CSARPGTEAFF. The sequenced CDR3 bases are TGCAGTGCTAGGCCAGGGACAGAA.

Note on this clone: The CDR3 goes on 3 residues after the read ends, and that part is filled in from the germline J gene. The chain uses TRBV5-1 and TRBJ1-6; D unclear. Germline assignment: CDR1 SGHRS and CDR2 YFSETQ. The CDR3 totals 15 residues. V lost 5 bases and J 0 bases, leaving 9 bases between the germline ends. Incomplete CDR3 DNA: TGCGCCAGCAGATCCGCGAGCTCCTATAATTCACCC. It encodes CASRSASSYNSP. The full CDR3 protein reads CASRSASSYNSPLHF.

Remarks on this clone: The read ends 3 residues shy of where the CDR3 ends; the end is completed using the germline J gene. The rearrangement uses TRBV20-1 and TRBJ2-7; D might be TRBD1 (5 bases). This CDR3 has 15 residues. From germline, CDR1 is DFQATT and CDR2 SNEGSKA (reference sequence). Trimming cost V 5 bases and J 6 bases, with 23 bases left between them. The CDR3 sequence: CSARAPTALVSEQYF. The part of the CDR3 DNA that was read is TGCAGTGCTCGAGCCCCGACAGCGTTGGTGAGCGAG.